This passage covers 23 T cell receptor beta chains from one sample sequenced in a study of identical twins. One entry per CDR3 protein results from TCRdb running MiXCR on the 5' RACE reads. The table shows approximately 190,000 distinct CDR3 sequences, with 15% to 20% occurring only once. The sample also formed part of further work on T cells expressing NK-cell markers.

The sample consisted of CD8+ T cells sorted from blood. These receptors all stem from a woman aged 18-29 years in good health.

This clonotype was counted only a few times. The chain couples TRBV28 to TRBJ2-3; D uncertain. In germline, CDR1 is MDHEN, CDR2 SYDVKM. The CDR3 runs to 13 residues. With 5 bases removed from V and 9 bases from J, the gap between germline ends came to 15 bases. The CDR3 reads CASSHGLTGTQYF. The CDR3 DNA reads as TGTGCCAGCAGTCATGGGCTGACTGGGACGCAGTATTTT.

This clonotype turned up a few times. V gene TRBV9 combines with J gene TRBJ2-7; D perhaps matches TRBD2 (6 bases). Germline CDR1 is SGDLS and CDR2 is YYNGEE. V lost 4 bases and J 7 bases, leaving 12 bases between the germline ends. The CDR3 is 12 amino acids. The CDR3 coding sequence is TGTGCCAGCAGCTCGACGGGGGAGGAGCAGTACTTC. This encodes CASSSTGEEQYF.

J is TRBJ2-1 and V is TRBV12-3 or TRBV12-4; D uncertain. This CDR3 has 14 residues. V was pared by 3 bases and J by 6 bases, with 12 bases between. CDR3 bases: TGTGCCAGCAGTTTCGGCACCCCCGGCAATGAGCAGTTCTTC. Translating it yields CASSFGTPGNEQFF.

This chain uses TRBV9 with TRBJ2-2; 7 bases agree with TRBD2. Trimming took 3 bases from V and 5 from J; bases not matched to a gene: 7. This CDR3 contains 15 residues. Germline CDR1 reads SGDLS; CDR2 reads YYNGEE. The CDR3 nucleotides read TGTGCCAGCAGCGGAGCGGGGACGGGGACCGGGGAGCTGTTTTTT. Translation: CASSGAGTGTGELFF.

The chain uses TRBV20-1 and TRBJ2-1; 9 positions match TRBD2. V trimming: 6 bases; J trimming: 7 bases; junction bases outside the gene matches: 10. Germline V lookup: CDR1 DFQATT, CDR2 SNEGSKA (reference sequence). The CDR3 sequence is 14 residues long. The CDR3 is CSAPAAGGGNEQFF. In nucleotides, the CDR3 is TGCAGTGCCCCAGCTGCGGGAGGGGGGAATGAGCAGTTCTTC.

In this sample, this clonotype turned up a few times. This sequence joins TRBV12-3 or TRBV12-4 and TRBJ1-1; D may be TRBD1 (5 bases). V was clipped by 3 bases and J by 3 bases, with 8 bases between them. The CDR3 is made up of 13 amino acids. The chain's CDR3 is CASSFNRYTEAFF. The CDR3 DNA is TGTGCCAGCAGTTTTAACAGGTACACTGAAGCTTTCTTT.

This clonotype was counted many times. The chain combines TRBV14 with TRBJ1-1; D perhaps matches TRBD1 (5 bases). This CDR3 region has 14 residues. V was trimmed by 3 bases and J by 8 bases, leaving 16 bases between them. Germline V CDR1 and CDR2: SGHDN, FVKESK. The CDR3 DNA reads as TGTGCCAGCAGCCAGTTTCAGGGTGGAATCGAAGCTTTCTTT. Protein: CASSQFQGGIEAFF.

This clonotype was recorded many times. CDR3 in DNA: TGTGCCAGCGGGGCTATCTTGGAAGGTGGGCAAAACACTGAAGCTTTCTTT. Amino acid sequence: CASGAILEGGQNTEAFF. This chain links TRBV27 with TRBJ1-1; possible D gene TRBD1, 5 bases. V gave up 8 bases and J gave up 2 bases, with 24 bases separating them. The CDR3 is 17 residues long. The germline V gene has CDR1 MNHEY and CDR2 SMNVEV (reference sequence).

The CDR3 region is CASSLETFYGTDYYEQYF. The DNA for the CDR3 is TGTGCCAGCAGCTTAGAGACCTTTTACGGGACGGACTACTACGAGCAGTACTTC. The J gene is TRBJ2-7, the V gene TRBV11-2; D is possibly TRBD2 (6 bases). V was clipped by 0 bases and J by 3 bases, with 21 bases between them. CDR3 size: 18 residues. Germline CDR1 SGHAT, CDR2 FQNNGV. Complete variable domain (other parts from reference TRBV11-2 and TRBJ2-7): EAGVAQSPRYKIIEKRQSVAFWCNPISGHATLYWYQQILGQGPKLLIQFQNNGVVDDSQLPKDRFSAERLKGVDSTLKIQPAKLEDSAVYLCASSLETFYGTDYYEQYFGPGTRLTVT.

This clonotype was counted between two and nine times. This chain uses TRBV5-1 with TRBJ1-1, with D possibly being TRBD1 (5 bases). Germline values: CDR1 SGHRS, CDR2 YFSETQ. Trimming cost V 0 bases and J 5 bases, with 14 bases left between them. The CDR3 has 15 residues. The CDR3, as DNA: TGCGCCAGCAGCTTGGCCTTGGGGGGGGGAACTGAAGCTTTCTTT. Protein sequence: CASSLALGGGTEAFF.

The rearrangement joins TRBV30 to TRBJ2-7; D perhaps matches TRBD1 (5 bases). The CDR3 spans 12 residues. Germline V gene lookup returns CDR1 GTSNPN and CDR2 SVGIG (reference sequence). Trimming took off 5 bases at V and 3 bases at J, with 11 bases between the two ends. The CDR3 coding sequence is TGTGCCTGGGGGGCGACCGGCTACGAGCAGTACTTC. Protein sequence: CAWGATGYEQYF.

There are a few counts of this clonotype. The chain carries TRBV28 and TRBJ2-2; 7 nucleotides align to TRBD1. CDR1 is MDHEN, CDR2 SYDVKM, per germline. With V trimmed by 6 bases and J by 3 bases, 4 bases remained unmatched. The CDR3 contains 14 residues. CDR3 DNA: TGTGCCAGCAGCCTACAGGGGTACACCGGGGAGCTGTTTTTT. Its protein product is CASSLQGYTGELFF.

The J gene is TRBJ2-1, the V gene TRBV11-2; D gene unclear. Germline V gene lookup returns CDR1 SGHAT and CDR2 FQNNGV. The CDR3 extends over 12 amino acids. V gave up 5 bases and J gave up 9 bases, with 11 bases separating them. CDR3 in amino acids: CASSGAAREQFF. CDR3 nucleotides: TGTGCCAGCAGCGGAGCAGCGCGTGAGCAGTTCTTC.

The chain couples TRBV27 to TRBJ2-7; unclear D gene. The CDR3 sequence is 15 residues long. Trimming pared 0 bases from V and 7 bases from J, leaving 16 bases between. CDR1 is MNHEY, CDR2 SMNVEV, per germline (reference sequence). The CDR3 DNA reads TGTGCCAGCAGTTTATCGACACAGCTCGGATGGGAGCAGTACTTC. The encoded protein is CASSLSTQLGWEQYF.

The CDR3 protein is CASSPAVPGELFF. The CDR3 DNA follows: TGTGCCAGCAGCCCGGCAGTGCCCGGGGAGCTGTTTTTT. The chain couples TRBV3-1 to TRBJ2-2; D remains unclear. Germline-derived CDR1 and CDR2 are LGHDT and YNNKEL (reference sequence). The length of the CDR3 is 13 residues. V lost 4 bases to trimming and J lost 6 bases, with 9 bases between them.

This clonotype has only a few counts. This sequence joins TRBV27 and TRBJ2-1; 10 positions match TRBD2. Germline-derived CDR1 and CDR2 are MNHEY and SMNVEV (reference sequence). The CDR3 runs 15 residues. Unmatched junction bases numbered 4, after V lost 4 bases and J lost 4 bases. CDR3 amino acids: CASSSNSGRYNEQFF. The CDR3 nucleotides are TGTGCCAGCAGTTCTAATAGCGGGAGGTACAATGAGCAGTTCTTC.

The chain joins TRBV5-1 to TRBJ1-2, with no clear D. Germline V lookup: CDR1 SGHRS, CDR2 YFSETQ. V was pared by 1 base and J by 7 bases, with 14 bases between. The CDR3 sequence is 14 residues long. The CDR3 nucleotides read TGCGCCAGCAGCTTGTTGGTCAGGCCGGCTGGCTACACCTTC. This codes for CASSLLVRPAGYTF. Using reference TRBV5-1 and TRBJ1-2 for the parts outside the CDR3, the full variable domain is KAGVTQTPRYLIKTRGQQVTLSCSPISGHRSVSWYQQTPGQGLQFLFEYFSETQRNKGNFPGRFSGRQFSNSRSEMNVSTLELGDSALYLCASSLLVRPAGYTFGSGTRLTVV.

This chain links TRBV9 with TRBJ1-2, with a possible D match to TRBD1 (5 bases). V was pared by 2 bases and J by 1 base, with 15 bases between. The CDR3 length is 16 residues. Germline V gene sequence: CDR1 SGDLS, CDR2 YYNGEE. The CDR3 here is CASSVGRGPINYGYTF. The CDR3 nucleotides are TGTGCCAGCAGCGTCGGTAGGGGCCCTATTAACTATGGCTACACCTTC.

This clonotype came up a few times. The CDR3 nucleotides are TGCAGTGCTAGAACGACAGGGAGGGAGAATCAGCCCCAGCATTTT. Amino acid sequence: CSARTTGRENQPQHF. The chain employs TRBV20-1 and TRBJ1-5, with 7 bases that match TRBD1. The V segment lost 2 bases and the J segment 4 bases; nucleotides outside the gene matches: 8. This CDR3 contains 15 residues. Germline V CDR1 and CDR2: DFQATT, SNEGSKA (reference sequence).

This clonotype was counted a few times. The rearrangement uses TRBV6-2 or TRBV6-3 and TRBJ2-7; the match to TRBD2 covers 11 bases. Germline V lookup: CDR1 MNHEY, CDR2 SVGEGT. Germline trimming cut 0 bases from V and 4 bases from J; bases unmatched to any gene: 5. This CDR3 has 16 residues. CDR3 loop: CASSYSTLAGAYEQYF. CDR3 nucleotide sequence: TGTGCCAGCAGTTACTCGACACTAGCGGGAGCGTACGAGCAGTACTTC.

The chain is built from TRBV20-1 and TRBJ2-7, with 8 bases aligning to TRBD2. V lost 3 bases, J lost 3 bases, and 10 bases stayed unmatched. This CDR3 spans 15 amino acids. Germline CDR1 reads DFQATT; CDR2 reads SNEGSKA (reference sequence). The DNA of the CDR3 is TGCAGTGCTAGGGAAAGCGGGAGTGTCGTCTACGAGCAGTACTTC. Protein sequence: CSARESGSVVYEQYF.

J is TRBJ1-5 and V is TRBV12-3 or TRBV12-4, with D possibly matching TRBD1 (5 bases). The CDR3 loop spans 14 amino acids. Trimming removed 3 bases from V and 3 bases from J, with 9 bases in between. CDR3 in amino acids: CASSFGGTNQPQHF. CDR3 in DNA: TGTGCCAGCAGTTTCGGGGGGACCAATCAGCCCCAGCATTTT.

The chain combines TRBV11-2 with TRBJ2-3, with 10 bases aligning to TRBD2. The V gene end was trimmed by 4 bases and the J gene end by 1 base; junction bases not matched to a gene: 5. Germline assignment: CDR1 SGHAT and CDR2 FQNNGV. This CDR3 is built from 16 residues. As DNA, the CDR3 is TGTGCCAGCAGCTCCCCTCTAGCGGGGGGCACAGATACGCAGTATTTT. This sequence encodes CASSSPLAGGTDTQYF.